A selection of T cell receptor beta chains follows, all from one sample in a study of blood T cells in healthy people across ages. Each CDR3 protein is one row after TCRdb ran MiXCR on the 5' RACE reads. Among 550,000 to 650,000 distinct CDR3 sequences, roughly a quarter were seen once, and the ten largest hold under 4.5%. These same data were also listed under a study on T cells of mothers and their children.

The sample was blood. Receptors originate from a boy younger than 10 in good health. Each CDR3 is given with its conserved first and last residue. D genes are given only for firm matches. Part of the rows lack a size; the others show once, few, many or a class for expanded clones.

abundance | j_gene | d_gene | v_gene | CDR3nt | CDR3aa
. | TRBJ2-7 | . | TRBV18 | TGTGCCAGCTCACCAGTCGACGGGGGCCCCCGGGACGAGCAGTACTTC | CASSPVDGGPRDEQYF
. | TRBJ1-6 | TRBD1 | TRBV7-8 | TGTGCCAGCAGCTTAGGGACAGGCGGCTCCTATAATTCACCCCTCCACTTT | CASSLGTGGSYNSPLHF
few | TRBJ2-7 | TRBD2 | TRBV12-3/TRBV12-4 | TGTGCCAGCAGTTTGCGGGAGACAACCTACGAGCAGTACTTC | CASSLRETTYEQYF
few | TRBJ2-6 | . | TRBV29-1 | TGCAGCGTTGTTCTCGCCAGCAACGTCCTGACTTTC | CSVVLASNVLTF
few | TRBJ1-1 | TRBD1 | TRBV12-3/TRBV12-4 | TGTGCCAGCAGTTCCCGACAGGGTTTACCTGAAGCTTTCTTT | CASSSRQGLPEAFF
. | TRBJ2-1 | TRBD2 | TRBV30 | TGTGCCTGGAGTAGCGGGGAGCGGGACTACAATGAGCAGTTCTTC | CAWSSGERDYNEQFF
few | TRBJ2-1 | TRBD1 | TRBV15 | TGTGCCACCAGCAGAGCTGGGACAGGGTCCTACAATGAGCAGTTCTTC | CATSRAGTGSYNEQFF
. | TRBJ2-2 | TRBD1 | TRBV6-5 | TGTGCCGGCAGTTACGAGGGACAGGGAATCCACACCGGGGAGCTGTTTTTT | CAGSYEGQGIHTGELFF
few | TRBJ2-7 | . | TRBV5-5 | TGTGCCAGCAGCTTTTGGGGGCCCTACGAGCAGTACTTC | CASSFWGPYEQYF
few | TRBJ2-7 | . | TRBV29-1 | TGCAGCGTTGAGGCCGATTACGAGCAGTACTTC | CSVEADYEQYF
. | TRBJ2-2 | TRBD2 | TRBV29-1 | TGCAGCGTTGAACTAGGACTAGCTCCCGGGGAGCTGTTTTTT | CSVELGLAPGELFF
. | TRBJ2-5 | . | TRBV5-1 | TGCGCCAGCAGCTTGATACAGTACCAAGAGACCCAGTACTTC | CASSLIQYQETQYF
. | TRBJ1-2 | . | TRBV20-1 | TGCAGTGCTAGACAGGGACCCAGGTTGGGATCCGATGGCTACACCTTC | CSARQGPRLGSDGYTF
. | TRBJ2-3 | TRBD2 | TRBV25-1 | TGTGCCAGCAGTGAGGGAGGGCGAGATACGCAGTATTTT | CASSEGGRDTQYF
few | TRBJ2-7 | TRBD1 | TRBV27 | TGTGCCAGCAGTTTAACTATAACCGACAGGGAAGAAACCTACGAGCAGTACTTC | CASSLTITDREETYEQYF
many | TRBJ2-7 | . | TRBV20-1 | TGCAGCGCTTCCGGAAGGGGGTCCTACGAGCAGTACTTC | CSASGRGSYEQYF
. | TRBJ2-1 | TRBD2 | TRBV29-1 | TGCAGCGTGCAATCCTTAGCGGGACACTACAATGAGCAGTTCTTC | CSVQSLAGHYNEQFF
. | TRBJ2-1 | . | TRBV7-2 | TGTGCCAGCAGCTTAGATGGAGAGGGAACCGGGAATGAGCAGTTCTTC | CASSLDGEGTGNEQFF
. | TRBJ2-5 | . | TRBV7-9 | TGTGCCAGCAGTCCCCTACCGGCCATACAAGAGACCCAGTACTTC | CASSPLPAIQETQYF
few | TRBJ2-3 | . | TRBV3-1 | TGTGCCAGCAGCCAAGTATTCCTAGCAACAGATGCGCAGTATTTT | CASSQVFLATDAQYF
. | TRBJ2-3 | . | TRBV5-1 | TGCGCCAGCAGCCCAAAGGGACGGGAATTCACAGATACGCAGTATTTT | CASSPKGREFTDTQYF
. | TRBJ2-7 | TRBD2 | TRBV9 | TGTGCCAGCAGCCTTGGACTAGTAGGCTTCCACGAGCAGTACTTC | CASSLGLVGFHEQYF
. | TRBJ1-2 | . | TRBV3-1 | TGTGCCAGCAGCACTCGACAAGGCTATGGCTACACCTTC | CASSTRQGYGYTF
few | TRBJ2-3 | TRBD1 | TRBV12-3/TRBV12-4 | TGTGCCAGCAGTTTTCCCGGACAGGGGAACGTTATTCCAATCAACCCCACAGATACGCAGTATTTT | CASSFPGQGNVIPINPTDTQYF
few | TRBJ2-7 | TRBD1 | TRBV7-2 | TGTGCCAGCAGCTTGGGGACAGGGGGGCCCTCGACGATTTACGAGCAGTACTTC | CASSLGTGGPSTIYEQYF
. | TRBJ2-1 | . | TRBV29-1 | TGCAGCGTCCAACGGGACTCACAAAATGAGCAGTTCTTC | CSVQRDSQNEQFF
few | TRBJ1-2 | TRBD1 | TRBV5-1 | TGCGCCAGCAGCCTCCCACAGGGGGAATATGGCTACACCTTC | CASSLPQGEYGYTF
. | TRBJ2-3 | . | TRBV9 | TGTGCCAGCAGCGTAGCTTACCGTGGGGATACGCAGTATTTT | CASSVAYRGDTQYF
. | TRBJ1-5 | . | TRBV20-1 | TGCAGTGCTACTGGTGGAGGCGGTTACAATCAGCCCCAGCATTTT | CSATGGGGYNQPQHF
few | TRBJ1-2 | TRBD1 | TRBV2 | TGTGCCAGCTGGAGTTTGGGACAGAACTATGGCTACACCTTC | CASWSLGQNYGYTF
. | TRBJ2-1 | TRBD2 | TRBV3-1 | TGTGCCAGCAGCCAAGATCCGGGGGGCAATGAGCAGTTCTTC | CASSQDPGGNEQFF
. | TRBJ2-7 | TRBD2 | TRBV3-1 | TGTGCCAGCAGCCTTCTAGCGGGAGGGCCGTACGAGCAGTACTTC | CASSLLAGGPYEQYF
. | TRBJ2-3 | . | TRBV11-2 | TGTGCCAGCGTCATTAGCACAGATACGCAGTATTTT | CASVISTDTQYF